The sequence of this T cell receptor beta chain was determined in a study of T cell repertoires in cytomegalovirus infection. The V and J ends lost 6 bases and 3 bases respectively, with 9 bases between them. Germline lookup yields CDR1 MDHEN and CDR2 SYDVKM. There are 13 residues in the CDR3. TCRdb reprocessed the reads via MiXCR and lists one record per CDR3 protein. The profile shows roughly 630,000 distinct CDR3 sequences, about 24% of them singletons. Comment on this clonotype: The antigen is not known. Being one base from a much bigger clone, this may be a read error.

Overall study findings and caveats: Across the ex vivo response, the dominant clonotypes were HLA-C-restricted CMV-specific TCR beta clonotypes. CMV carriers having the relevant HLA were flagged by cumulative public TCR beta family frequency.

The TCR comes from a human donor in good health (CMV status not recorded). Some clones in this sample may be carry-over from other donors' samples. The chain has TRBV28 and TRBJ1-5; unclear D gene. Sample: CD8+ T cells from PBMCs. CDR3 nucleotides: TGTGCCAGCAGCCCAAATTTCAATCAGCCCCAGCATTTT. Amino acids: CASSPNFNQPQHF.